Reported below is one T cell receptor (beta chain). Antigen unknown. As the CDR3 is not closed by the conserved phenylalanine or tryptophan, this likely results from a read error. The data belong to a study of tumor-infiltrating lymphocytes in primary liver carcinoma. This CDR3 comprises 15 residues. The germline V gene encodes CDR1 MNHNY and CDR2 SVGAGI (reference sequence). Each 20-30 mg portion of unsorted bulk tissue served as the source for co-extraction of RNA and DNA. Over 80% of the cells were viable tumor cells in every tumor sample. The researchers produced TCR beta cDNA from around 0.5 ug total RNA with a constant-region primer. Researchers made the TCR beta libraries by running three nested multiplex PCR rounds with slightly modified ARM-PCR. Both of the initial two PCR rounds ran for 10 cycles and employed TRBV1-TRBV30 forward primers alongside a C-beta reverse primer. TCRdb ran MiXCR on the multiplex PCR reads and lists one entry per CDR3 protein. There are 95,000 to 150,000 distinct CDR3 sequences in the sample; 50% to 80% occur only once, and roughly 7.9% lies in the top ten.

Study-wide results and caveats: Found in all five tumor regions were only about 7.5-24% of top clones. Tumor-adjacent and tumor-blood pairs shared less of their repertoires than tumor region pairs shared.

The TCR sequence derives from an older woman with primary liver carcinoma and hepatitis B virus infection. The rearrangement joins TRBV6-6 to TRBJ1-5, with D maybe TRBD1 (6 bases). Material for sequencing was liver tumor tissue from sampling region 3. Subset meaning: tumor region T3, left-lateral pole. The CDR3 is CANSFRQDSNQPQHL. The CDR3 DNA is TGTGCCAACAGTTTCAGACAGGACAGCAATCAGCCCCAGCATCTT.